This TCR beta chain was identified during a study of cytomegalovirus exposure and HLA in healthy donors. The PCR made use of 60 Vbeta and 13 Jbeta primers. Per the study methods: Roughly 73 million unique TCR beta chains, about 10 million of them shared, were counted by a later analysis. Method: immunoSEQ multiplex PCR; TCRdb's copy keeps in-frame clones and lacks some. Clonal size and the V and J genes are those of that table, whereas D and trimming came from the DNA. The table has 90,000 to 100,000 clones, roughly two thirds seen once. The CDR3 has 16 residues. The V and J ends lost 7 bases and 1 base respectively, with 20 bases between them. Germline assignment: CDR1 MNHEY and CDR2 SMNVEV (reference sequence). Notes on the study in general: TCR association rates varied by HLA locus in a later analysis, with DRB1 highest and HLA-C lowest. It was reported that the classifier diagnosed cytomegalovirus status with high specificity and sensitivity in both the original and validation cohorts.

About this clone: Its antigen is unknown.

The chain recombines TRBV27 with TRBJ2-7; tentative D call: TRBD2 (5 bases). The sequence was collected from a man in his forties or fifties in good health and CMV-seronegative. What was sequenced was PBMCs. CDR3 in amino acids: CASTLFRDYPSYEQYF. Written as DNA, the CDR3 is TGTGCCAGCACCTTATTCAGAGACTACCCTTCCTACGAGCAGTACTTC.